This T cell receptor beta chain originates from a study of T cells in Graves' hyperthyroidism and ophthalmopathy (dated by TCRdb to between 2018 and 2021). About the full investigation: To identify distinguishing TCR V-J signatures, a discovery cohort of 100 or so patients was used, comprising some 43 with Graves' ophthalmopathy and some 60 with stable Graves' hyperthyroidism. After sampling, hyperthyroidism patients received methimazole starting at 30 mg daily, and ophthalmopathy patients received high-dose intravenous methylprednisolone. The approximately 90 discovery patients were randomly split 7:3 into training and test sets. Prospective prediction of ophthalmopathy was tested in an independent validation cohort consisting of fewer than 20 hyperthyroidism patients and about 17 patients who later progressed to ophthalmopathy. According to the paper, TCR Vbeta CDR3 sequencing was carried out on approximately 140 peripheral blood samples, which came from about 45 ophthalmopathy, around 74 hyperthyroidism and about 17 progressor patients. In about six Graves' hyperthyroidism patients, the study also compared T-cell repertoires from thyroid tissue with T-cell repertoires from blood.

Study-wide findings and limitations: In cross-validation, a model built on a 13 V-J signature told ophthalmopathy apart from stable hyperthyroidism with approximately 91% sensitivity and roughly 81% specificity, and in testing the same model reached 80%/75%. In validation, progression to ophthalmopathy was predicted by the model with around 70% sensitivity and 72% to 80% specificity, a median of 6.5 months before onset. Sample size was not statistically predetermined, and investigators were not blinded to group allocation. Most expanded thyroid clonotypes (frequency above 0.001) were also found in blood, which suggests that blood repertoires may mirror thyroid immune responses.

Stable Graves' hyperthyroidism was defined as the absence of progression to ophthalmopathy over 18 months of follow-up. Hyperthyroidism patients were newly diagnosed, had a disease duration of under 2 months, and were aged 18 to 65 years. The study excluded patients with uncontrolled infections, other autoimmune diseases, pregnancy or lactation. Diagnoses were established on the basis of clinical symptoms, serum thyroxine and TRAb, thyroid ultrasound, and orbital computed tomography. Total RNA was extracted with Trizol reagent, and quality was checked on an Agilent 2100 Bioanalyzer. The TCR beta CDR3 regions were amplified from RNA transcripts. For the first round of RT-PCR on the TCR CDR3, the HTBI primer set was used together with the Qiagen OneStep RT-PCR kit. The libraries were constructed in a second round of multiplex PCR and then size-selected and purified. Sequencing of the libraries was done on an Illumina HiSeq2000 using paired-end 100 bp reads. The source study handled its data this way. SOAPnuke was used to process the raw data, throwing out any read that contained adapters or uncalled bases, had a mean Phred below 15, or lacked an exact constant-primer or identifier match. High-quality paired reads were merged with COPE v1.2.5, and unique nucleotide sequences were defined as clonotypes. MiTCR v1.1 was used to align the clonotypes against IMGT TRBV, TRBD and TRBJ reference segments. Analysis was restricted to V-J combinations with a frequency above 0.0001, which covered about 99% of repertoires. The TCS score was defined as F50 (clonal expansion) divided by E x V (chaos), with BLOSUM62-based TCRdist calculated between CDR3 peptides within each V-J. Welch's t-statistics and random forest reduced 500 to 650 V-J features to 10 to 15, which were used in a naive Bayes classifier (R e1071). Thyroid-blood repertoire similarity was quantified with the Morisita-Horn index. TCRdb trimmed the raw reads at Q25, called clones with MiXCR and kept productive beta chains. Identical CDR3 proteins give one entry, which carries the most common genes and DNA. TCRdb's processing, not the authors', yielded these V and J calls. The sample table records some 92,000 distinct CDR3 sequences; approximately 39% of these occur just once. 9.5% to 13% of the sample belongs to the ten largest clones.

Points on this clonotype: Its antigen remains unidentified. Base-call qualities are not available, and no considerably larger clone is one nucleotide away.

The source of this sequence is a woman aged 25 to 39 with Graves' hyperthyroidism. Sequenced sample: peripheral blood or thyroid tissue (not recorded which).

For the CDR3, the sequence is CSATRLGQINEKLFF. The DNA sequence is TGCAGTGCTACCCGCCTGGGACAGATAAATGAAAAACTGTTTTTT. Rearrangement joined TRBV20-1 to TRBJ1-4; 7 nucleotides in the junction match TRBD1. Looking up the germline V gene (reference sequence) yields CDR1 DFQATT and CDR2 SNEGSKA. From V the trimming removes 4 bases and from J it removes 5 bases, while the gene matches leave 10 bases of the junction unaccounted for. Inclusive of the bounding cysteine and phenylalanine, the CDR3 is 15 residues long. Just the 45-base CDR3 DNA is kept, in frame starting at base 1.